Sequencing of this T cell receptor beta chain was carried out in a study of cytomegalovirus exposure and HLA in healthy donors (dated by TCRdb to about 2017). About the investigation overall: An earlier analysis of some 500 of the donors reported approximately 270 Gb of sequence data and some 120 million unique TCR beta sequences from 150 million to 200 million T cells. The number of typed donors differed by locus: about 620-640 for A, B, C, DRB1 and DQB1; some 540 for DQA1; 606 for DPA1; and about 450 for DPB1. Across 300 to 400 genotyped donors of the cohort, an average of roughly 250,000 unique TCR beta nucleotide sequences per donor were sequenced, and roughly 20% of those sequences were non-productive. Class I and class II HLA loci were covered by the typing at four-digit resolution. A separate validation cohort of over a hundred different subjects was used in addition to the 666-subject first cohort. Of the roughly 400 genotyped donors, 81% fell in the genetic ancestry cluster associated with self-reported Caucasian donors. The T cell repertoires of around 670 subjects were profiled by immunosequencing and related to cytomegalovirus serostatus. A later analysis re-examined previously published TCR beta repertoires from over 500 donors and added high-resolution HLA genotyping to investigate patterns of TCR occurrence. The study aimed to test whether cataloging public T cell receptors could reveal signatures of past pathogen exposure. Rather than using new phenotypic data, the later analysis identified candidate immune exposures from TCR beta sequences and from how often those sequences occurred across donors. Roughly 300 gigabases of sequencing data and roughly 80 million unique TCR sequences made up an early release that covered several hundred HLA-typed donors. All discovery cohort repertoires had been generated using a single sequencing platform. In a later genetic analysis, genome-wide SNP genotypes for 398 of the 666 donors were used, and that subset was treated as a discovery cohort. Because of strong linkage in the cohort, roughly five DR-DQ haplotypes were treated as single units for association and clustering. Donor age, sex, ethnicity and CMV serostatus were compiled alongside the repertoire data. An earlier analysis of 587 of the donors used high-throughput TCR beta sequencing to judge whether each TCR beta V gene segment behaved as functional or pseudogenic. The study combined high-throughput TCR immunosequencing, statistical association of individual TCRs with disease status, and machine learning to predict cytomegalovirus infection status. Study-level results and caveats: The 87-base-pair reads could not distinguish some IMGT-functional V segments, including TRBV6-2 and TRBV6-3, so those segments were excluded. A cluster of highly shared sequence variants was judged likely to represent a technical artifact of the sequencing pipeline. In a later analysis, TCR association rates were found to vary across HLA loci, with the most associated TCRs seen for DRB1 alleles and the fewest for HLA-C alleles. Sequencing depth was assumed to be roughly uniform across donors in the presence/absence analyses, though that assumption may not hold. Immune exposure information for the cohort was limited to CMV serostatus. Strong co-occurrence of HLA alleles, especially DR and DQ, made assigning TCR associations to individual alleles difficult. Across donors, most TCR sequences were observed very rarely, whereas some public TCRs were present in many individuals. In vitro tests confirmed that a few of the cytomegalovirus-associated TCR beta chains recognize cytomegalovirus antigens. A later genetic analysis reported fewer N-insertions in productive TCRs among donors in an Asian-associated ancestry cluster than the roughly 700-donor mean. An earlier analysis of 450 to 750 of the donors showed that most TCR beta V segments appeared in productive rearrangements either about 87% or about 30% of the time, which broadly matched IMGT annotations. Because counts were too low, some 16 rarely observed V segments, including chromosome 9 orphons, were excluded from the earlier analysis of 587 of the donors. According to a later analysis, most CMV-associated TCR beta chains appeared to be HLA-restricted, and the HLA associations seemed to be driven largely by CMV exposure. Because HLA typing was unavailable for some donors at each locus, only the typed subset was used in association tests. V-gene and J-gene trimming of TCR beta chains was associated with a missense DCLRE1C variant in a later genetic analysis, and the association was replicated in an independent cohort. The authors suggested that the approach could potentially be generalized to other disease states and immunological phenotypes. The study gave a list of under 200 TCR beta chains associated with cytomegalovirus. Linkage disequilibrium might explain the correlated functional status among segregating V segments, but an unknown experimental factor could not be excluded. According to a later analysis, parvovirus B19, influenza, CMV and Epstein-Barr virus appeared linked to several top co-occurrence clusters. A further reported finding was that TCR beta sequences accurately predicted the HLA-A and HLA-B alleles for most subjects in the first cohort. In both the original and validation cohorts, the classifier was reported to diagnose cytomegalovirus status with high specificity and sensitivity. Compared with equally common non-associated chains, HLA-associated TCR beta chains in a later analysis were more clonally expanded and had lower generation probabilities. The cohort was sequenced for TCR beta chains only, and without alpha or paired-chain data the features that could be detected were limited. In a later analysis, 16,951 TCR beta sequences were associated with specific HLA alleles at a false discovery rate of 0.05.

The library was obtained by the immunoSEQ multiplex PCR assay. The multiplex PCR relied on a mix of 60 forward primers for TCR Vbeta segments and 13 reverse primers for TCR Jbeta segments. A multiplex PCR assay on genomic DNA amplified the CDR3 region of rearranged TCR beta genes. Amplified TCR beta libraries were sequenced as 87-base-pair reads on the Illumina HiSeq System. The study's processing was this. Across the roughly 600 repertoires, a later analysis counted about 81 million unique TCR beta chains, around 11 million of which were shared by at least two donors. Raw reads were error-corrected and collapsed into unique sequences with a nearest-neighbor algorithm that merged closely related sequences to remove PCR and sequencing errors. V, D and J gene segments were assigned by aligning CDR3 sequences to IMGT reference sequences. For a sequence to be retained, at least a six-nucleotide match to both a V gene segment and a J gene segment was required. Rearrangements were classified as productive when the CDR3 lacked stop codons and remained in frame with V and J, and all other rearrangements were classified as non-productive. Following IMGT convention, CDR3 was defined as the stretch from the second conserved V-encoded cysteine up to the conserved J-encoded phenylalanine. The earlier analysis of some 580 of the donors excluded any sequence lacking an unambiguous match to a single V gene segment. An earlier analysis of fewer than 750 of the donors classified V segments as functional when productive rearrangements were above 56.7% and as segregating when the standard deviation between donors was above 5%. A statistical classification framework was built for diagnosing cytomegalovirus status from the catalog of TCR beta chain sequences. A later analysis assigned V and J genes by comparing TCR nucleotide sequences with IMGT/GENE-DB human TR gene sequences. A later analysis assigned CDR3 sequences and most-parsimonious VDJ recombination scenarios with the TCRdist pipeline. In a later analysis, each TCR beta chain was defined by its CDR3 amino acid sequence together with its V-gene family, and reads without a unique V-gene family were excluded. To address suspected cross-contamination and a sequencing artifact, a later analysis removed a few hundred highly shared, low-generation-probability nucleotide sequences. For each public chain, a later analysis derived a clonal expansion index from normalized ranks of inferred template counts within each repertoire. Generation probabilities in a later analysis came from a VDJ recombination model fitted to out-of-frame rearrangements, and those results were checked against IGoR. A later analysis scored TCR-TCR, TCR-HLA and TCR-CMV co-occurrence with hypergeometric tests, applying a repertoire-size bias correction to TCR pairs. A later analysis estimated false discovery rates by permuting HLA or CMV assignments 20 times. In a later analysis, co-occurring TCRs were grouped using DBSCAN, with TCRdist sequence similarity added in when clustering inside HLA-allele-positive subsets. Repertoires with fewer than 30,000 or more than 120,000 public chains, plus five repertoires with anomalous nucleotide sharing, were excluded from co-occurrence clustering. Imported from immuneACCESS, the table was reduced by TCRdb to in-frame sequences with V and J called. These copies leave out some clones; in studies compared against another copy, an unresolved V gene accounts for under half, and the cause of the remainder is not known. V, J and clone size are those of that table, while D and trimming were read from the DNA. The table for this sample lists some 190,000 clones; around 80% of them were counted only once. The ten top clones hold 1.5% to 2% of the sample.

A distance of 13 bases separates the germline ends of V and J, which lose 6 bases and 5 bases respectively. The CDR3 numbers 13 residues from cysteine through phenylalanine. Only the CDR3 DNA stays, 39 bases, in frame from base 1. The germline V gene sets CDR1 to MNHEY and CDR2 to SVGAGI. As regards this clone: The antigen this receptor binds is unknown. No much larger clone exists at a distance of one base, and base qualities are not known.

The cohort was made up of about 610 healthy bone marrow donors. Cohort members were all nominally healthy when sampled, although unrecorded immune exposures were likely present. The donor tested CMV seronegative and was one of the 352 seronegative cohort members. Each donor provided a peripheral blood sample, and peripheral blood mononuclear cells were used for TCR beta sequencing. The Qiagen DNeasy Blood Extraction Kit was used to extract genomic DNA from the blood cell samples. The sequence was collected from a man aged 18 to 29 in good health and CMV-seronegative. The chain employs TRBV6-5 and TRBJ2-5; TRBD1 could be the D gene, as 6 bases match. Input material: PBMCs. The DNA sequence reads TGTGCCAGCAGGCACCAGGGGCGGGAGACCCAGTACTTC. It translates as CASRHQGRETQYF.